The rows below give T cell receptor beta chains drawn from one sample of a study of CD8 T cells in ankylosing spondylitis. TCRdb analysed the 5' RACE reads with MiXCR anew, one entry per CDR3 protein. The sample carries about 840,000 distinct CDR3 sequences, over 9.5% recorded once. The sequencing input was blood, either unsorted or a sorted T cell fraction (not recorded which). The receptors originated from a male donor with ankylosing spondylitis. Both conserved end residues are part of each CDR3. A D gene is named only where the DNA matches it firmly. For some rows the clone size is stated as once, few or many, or as a class when expanded; others skip it.

j_gene | v_gene | d_gene | abundance | CDR3aa | CDR3nt
TRBJ2-2 | TRBV28 | NA | few | CASSASNTGELFF | TGTGCCAGCAGCGCTTCGAACACCGGGGAGCTGTTTTTT
TRBJ1-5 | TRBV4-2 | NA | NA | CASSRGSGAENQPQHF | TGTGCCAGCAGCCGGGGTAGCGGCGCAGAAAATCAGCCCCAGCATTTT
TRBJ2-2 | TRBV6-1 | NA | few | CASSEPGRNTGELFF | TGTGCCAGCAGTGAACCTGGGCGGAACACCGGGGAGCTGTTTTTT
TRBJ1-2 | TRBV6-5 | NA | NA | CASSYRRGGYTF | TGTGCCAGCAGTTACCGCCGGGGAGGCTACACCTTC
TRBJ2-1 | TRBV24-1 | NA | NA | CATSDPTTGLNPYNEQFF | TGTGCCACCAGTGACCCGACGACGGGACTTAACCCCTACAATGAGCAGTTCTTC
TRBJ1-5 | TRBV20-1 | TRBD1 | few | CSAREWEGAEPQHF | TGCAGTGCTAGAGAGTGGGAGGGGGCTGAGCCCCAGCATTTT
TRBJ2-1 | TRBV29-1 | TRBD2 | few | CSFWTSGGAFYNEQFF | TGCAGCTTTTGGACTAGCGGGGGGGCCTTCTACAATGAGCAGTTCTTC
TRBJ1-2 | TRBV3-1 | NA | few | CASSQTDRPGYTF | TGTGCCAGCAGCCAAACCGACCGCCCAGGCTACACCTTC
TRBJ2-6 | TRBV5-1 | TRBD1 | NA | CAEGTGDSSGANVLTF | TGCGCCGAAGGGACAGGGGATTCCTCTGGGGCCAACGTCCTGACTTTC
TRBJ1-1 | TRBV7-2 | NA | few | CASSWWTVPNTEAFF | TGTGCCAGCAGCTGGTGGACAGTACCTAACACTGAAGCTTTCTTT
TRBJ1-6 | TRBV4-3 | NA | NA | CASSQDQHHSSPLHF | TGCGCCAGCAGCCAAGATCAGCATCACTCTTCACCCCTCCACTTT
TRBJ1-2 | TRBV4-2 | TRBD1 | many | CASSETGGYGYTF | TGTGCCAGCAGCGAGACAGGGGGCTATGGCTACACCTTC
TRBJ1-3 | TRBV29-1 | TRBD1 | NA | CSARDRDLGNTIYF | TGCAGCGCCAGGGACAGGGACTTGGGAAACACCATATATTTT
TRBJ2-5 | TRBV5-5 | NA | NA | CASRLTGKETQYF | TGTGCCAGCAGGCTCACGGGGAAAGAGACCCAGTACTTC
TRBJ2-3 | TRBV11-2 | NA | few | CASSARLGGRDTQYF | TGTGCCAGCAGCGCCCGACTAGGGGGGAGGGATACGCAGTATTTT
TRBJ2-2 | TRBV4-2 | NA | many | CASSPETRQNTGELFF | TGTGCCAGCAGCCCGGAGACACGACAGAACACCGGGGAGCTGTTTTTT
TRBJ2-7 | TRBV7-2 | NA | NA | CASSLRGVVEQYF | TGTGCCAGCAGCCTCAGGGGGGTAGTTGAGCAGTACTTC
TRBJ1-3 | TRBV7-2 | NA | NA | CASRGTGGGTIYF | TGTGCCAGCAGGGGGACGGGAGGAGGCACCATATATTTT
TRBJ2-7 | TRBV7-2 | TRBD2 | NA | CASSLAAGGGYEQYF | TGTGCCAGCAGCTTAGCTGCGGGAGGTGGGTACGAGCAGTACTTC
TRBJ1-4 | TRBV5-1 | NA | few | CASSLWYGNEKLFF | TGCGCCAGCAGCTTGTGGTACGGAAATGAAAAACTGTTTTTT
TRBJ2-7 | TRBV6-1 | NA | NA | CAGRSQRALNYEQYF | TGTGCCGGCAGGTCTCAGCGGGCGTTGAACTACGAGCAGTACTTC
TRBJ1-1 | TRBV12-3/TRBV12-4 | NA | NA | CASSPGTSNTEAFF | TGTGCCAGCAGTCCCGGGACATCGAACACTGAAGCTTTCTTT
TRBJ2-7 | TRBV10-3 | TRBD1 | NA | CAIRGTGAHEQYF | TGTGCCATCCGGGGGACAGGGGCCCACGAGCAGTACTTC
TRBJ1-5 | TRBV18 | NA | few | CASSQDVGNQPQHF | TGTGCCAGCTCACAGGACGTGGGCAATCAGCCCCAGCATTTT
TRBJ1-3 | TRBV20-1 | NA | NA | CSARDSGSGNTIYF | TGCAGTGCTAGAGATTCGGGGTCTGGAAACACCATATATTTT
TRBJ2-7 | TRBV7-2 | NA | NA | CASSLARGLPYEQYF | TGTGCCAGCAGCTTAGCCCGGGGGTTACCCTACGAGCAGTACTTC
TRBJ2-1 | TRBV5-1 | NA | many | CASSRGTPYNEQFF | TGCGCCAGCAGCCGGGGGACTCCCTACAATGAGCAGTTCTTC
TRBJ1-1 | TRBV5-1 | NA | many | CASSLRGVNTEAFF | TGCGCCAGCAGCTTGCGAGGAGTGAACACTGAAGCTTTCTTT
TRBJ2-2 | TRBV6-5 | NA | many | CASSFRLHPGTGELFF | TGTGCCAGCAGTTTCCGACTGCACCCGGGCACCGGGGAGCTGTTTTTT
TRBJ2-3 | TRBV12-3/TRBV12-4 | TRBD1 | NA | CASSYQQGTPDTQYF | TGTGCCAGCAGTTACCAACAGGGGACCCCAGATACGCAGTATTTT
TRBJ2-7 | TRBV6-5 | TRBD1 | NA | CASSSLRTGVYEQYF | TGTGCCAGCAGTTCCCTCCGGACAGGGGTGTACGAGCAGTACTTC
TRBJ2-3 | TRBV7-8 | NA | few | CASSSPGRLPDTQYF | TGTGCCAGCAGTTCCCCGGGGAGGCTCCCAGATACGCAGTATTTT
TRBJ2-1 | TRBV4-3 | TRBD2 | NA | CASSQGLAGALYNEQFF | TGCGCCAGCAGCCAAGGTCTAGCGGGGGCTCTCTACAATGAGCAGTTCTTC
TRBJ1-2 | TRBV12-3/TRBV12-4 | NA | NA | CASSSDSPGGGYTF | TGTGCCAGCAGCTCGGACTCCCCGGGGGGTGGCTACACCTTC
TRBJ2-3 | TRBV7-2 | TRBD2 | NA | CASSFSSGVGTDTQYF | TGTGCCAGCAGCTTCTCTAGCGGGGTGGGCACAGATACGCAGTATTTT
TRBJ2-7 | TRBV29-1 | NA | few | CSVRGALSYEQYF | TGCAGCGTTCGGGGCGCCCTCTCCTACGAGCAGTACTTC
TRBJ2-7 | TRBV6-2/TRBV6-3 | NA | NA | CASSRTGTFEQYF | TGTGCCAGCAGTCGAACCGGGACATTCGAGCAGTACTTC
TRBJ2-3 | TRBV20-1 | TRBD2 | NA | CSALAGGHTDTQYF | TGCAGTGCCCTAGCGGGGGGACACACAGATACGCAGTATTTT
TRBJ2-5 | TRBV29-1 | NA | many | CSVVAAQRETQYF | TGCAGCGTGGTAGCGGCCCAGAGGGAGACCCAGTACTTC
TRBJ2-3 | TRBV20-1 | TRBD1 | many | CSASWTGPADTQYF | TGCAGTGCCTCTTGGACAGGCCCGGCAGATACGCAGTATTTT
TRBJ2-1 | TRBV4-3 | NA | few | CASSQSVLGPGDEQFF | TGCGCCAGCAGCCAAAGCGTTCTTGGGCCAGGCGATGAGCAGTTCTTC
TRBJ2-2 | TRBV20-1 | NA | many | CSQGSLRGTGELFF | TGCAGTCAGGGGTCGCTCAGGGGAACCGGGGAGCTGTTTTTT